The present TCR beta chain was sequenced within a study of shared clonotypes between healthy human individuals. The germline CDR1 and CDR2 sequences are SGHTA and FQGNSA. The CDR3 totals 16 residues. Losses at the gene ends were 2 bases for V and 7 bases for J; bases not matched to a gene: 13. Produced via immunoSEQ multiplex PCR; TCRdb's table is partial and in-frame only. The repertoire holds 950,000 to 1,300,000 clones, 60% to 80% seen once, with about 1.5% in the top ten. The TCR comes from a man aged 18 to 35 in good health. The genes are TRBV7-2 and TRBJ2-5; 7 bases are shared with TRBD2. The specimen was memory CD4+ T cells sorted from blood. Subset here: CD45RA-negative fraction. The CDR3 loop reads CASSLFSAGGRATQYF. CDR3 sequence (DNA): TGTGCCAGCAGCTTATTCTCAGCGGGTGGGAGGGCGACCCAGTACTTC.